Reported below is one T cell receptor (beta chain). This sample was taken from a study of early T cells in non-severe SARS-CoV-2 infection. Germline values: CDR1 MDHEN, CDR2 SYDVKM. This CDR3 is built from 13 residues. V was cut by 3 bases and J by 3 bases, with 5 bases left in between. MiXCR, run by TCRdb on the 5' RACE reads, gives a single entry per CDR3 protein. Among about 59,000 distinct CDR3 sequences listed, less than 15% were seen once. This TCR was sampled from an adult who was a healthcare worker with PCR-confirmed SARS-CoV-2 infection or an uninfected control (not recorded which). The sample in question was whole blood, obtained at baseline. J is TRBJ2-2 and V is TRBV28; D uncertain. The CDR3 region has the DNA TGTGCCAGCAGTTTGACCTACACCGGGGAGCTGTTTTTT. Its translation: CASSLTYTGELFF. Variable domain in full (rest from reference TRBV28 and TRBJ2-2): DVKVTQSSRYLVKRTGEKVFLECVQDMDHENMFWYRQDPGLGLRLIYFSYDVKMKEKGDIPEGYSVSREKKERFSLILESASTNQTSMYLCASSLTYTGELFFGEGSRLTVL.